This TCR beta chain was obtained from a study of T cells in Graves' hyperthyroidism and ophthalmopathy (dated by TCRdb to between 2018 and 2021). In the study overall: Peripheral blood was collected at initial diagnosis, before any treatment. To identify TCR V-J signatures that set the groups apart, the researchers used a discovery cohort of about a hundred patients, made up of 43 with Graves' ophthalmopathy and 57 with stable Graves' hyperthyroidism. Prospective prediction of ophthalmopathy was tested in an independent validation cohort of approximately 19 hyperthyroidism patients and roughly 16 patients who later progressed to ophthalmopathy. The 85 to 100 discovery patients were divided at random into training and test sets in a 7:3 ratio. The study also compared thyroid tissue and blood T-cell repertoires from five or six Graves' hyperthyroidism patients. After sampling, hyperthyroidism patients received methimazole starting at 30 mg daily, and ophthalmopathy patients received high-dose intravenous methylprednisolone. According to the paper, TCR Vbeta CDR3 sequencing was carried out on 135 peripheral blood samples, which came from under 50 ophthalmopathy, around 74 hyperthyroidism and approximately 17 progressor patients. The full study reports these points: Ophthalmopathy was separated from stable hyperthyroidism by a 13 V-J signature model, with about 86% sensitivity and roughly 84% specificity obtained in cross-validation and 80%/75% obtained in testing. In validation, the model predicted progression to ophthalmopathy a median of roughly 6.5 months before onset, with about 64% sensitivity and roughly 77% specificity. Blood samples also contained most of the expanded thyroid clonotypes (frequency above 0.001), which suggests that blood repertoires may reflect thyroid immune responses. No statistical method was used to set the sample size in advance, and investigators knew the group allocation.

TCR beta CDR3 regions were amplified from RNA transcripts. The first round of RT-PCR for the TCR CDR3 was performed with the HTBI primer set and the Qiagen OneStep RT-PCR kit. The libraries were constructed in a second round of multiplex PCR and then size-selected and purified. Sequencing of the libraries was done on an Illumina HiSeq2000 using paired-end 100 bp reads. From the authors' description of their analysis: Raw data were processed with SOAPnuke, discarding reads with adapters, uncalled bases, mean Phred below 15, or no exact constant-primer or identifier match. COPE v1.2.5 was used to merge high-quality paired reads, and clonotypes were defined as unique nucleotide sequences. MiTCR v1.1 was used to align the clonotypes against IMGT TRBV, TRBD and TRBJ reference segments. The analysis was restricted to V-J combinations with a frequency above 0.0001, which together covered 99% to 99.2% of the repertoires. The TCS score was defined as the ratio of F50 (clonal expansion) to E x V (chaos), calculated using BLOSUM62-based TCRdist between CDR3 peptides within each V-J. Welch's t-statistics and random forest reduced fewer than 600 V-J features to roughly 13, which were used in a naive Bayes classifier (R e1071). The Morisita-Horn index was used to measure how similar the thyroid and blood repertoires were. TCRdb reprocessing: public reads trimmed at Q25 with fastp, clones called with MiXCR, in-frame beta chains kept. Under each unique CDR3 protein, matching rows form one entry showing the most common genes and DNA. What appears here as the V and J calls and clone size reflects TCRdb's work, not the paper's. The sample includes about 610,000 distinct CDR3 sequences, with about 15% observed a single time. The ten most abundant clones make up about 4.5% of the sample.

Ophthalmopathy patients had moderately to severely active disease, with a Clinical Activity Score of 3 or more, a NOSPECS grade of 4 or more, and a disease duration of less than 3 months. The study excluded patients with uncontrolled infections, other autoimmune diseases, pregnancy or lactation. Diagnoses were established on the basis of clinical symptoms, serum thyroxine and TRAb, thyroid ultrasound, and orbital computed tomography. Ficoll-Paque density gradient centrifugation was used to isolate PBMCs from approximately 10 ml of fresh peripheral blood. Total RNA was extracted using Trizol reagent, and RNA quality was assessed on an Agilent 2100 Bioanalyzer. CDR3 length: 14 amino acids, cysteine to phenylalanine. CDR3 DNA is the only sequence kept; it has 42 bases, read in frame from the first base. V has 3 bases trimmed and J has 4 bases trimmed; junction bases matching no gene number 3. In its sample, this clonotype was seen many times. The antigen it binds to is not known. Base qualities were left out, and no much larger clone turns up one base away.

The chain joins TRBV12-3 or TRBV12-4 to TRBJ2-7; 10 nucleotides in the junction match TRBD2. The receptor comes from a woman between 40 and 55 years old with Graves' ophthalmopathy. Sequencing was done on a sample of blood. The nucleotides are TGTGCCAGCAGTTTTGGGACTAGCGCATACGAGCAGTACTTC. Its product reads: CASSFGTSAYEQYF.